This T cell receptor beta chain is drawn from a study of blood T cell repertoires in COVID-19. About the study: Researchers got acute and convalescent COVID-19 samples from the United States, Italy and Spain. The cDNA or gDNA used as material had been derived from T cells, B-cell-depleted T cells, or PBMCs.

During active infection, Seattle patients enrolled and were then monitored through disease. In the original workflow: Reference gene primer amplification gave nucleated cell count estimates. Sequencing used immunoSEQ multiplex PCR; TCRdb keeps in-frame clones, though not all of them. That table supplies the V and J calls and clone size; D and trimming were determined from the DNA. The data hold about 15,000 clones, with about 89% observed a single time. Sequenced sample: peripheral blood. This receptor was taken from an elderly woman with COVID-19, enrolled during active disease.

The CDR3 region has the DNA TGTGCCAGCAGCCACGGGGAAAACTACGAGCAGTACTTC. This sequence encodes CASSHGENYEQYF. This chain joins TRBV3-1 (or the pseudogene TRBV3-2) and TRBJ2-7; a weak D match, TRBD2 (5 bases). Per germline, CDR1 LGHDT and CDR2 YNNKEL (reference sequence). The CDR3 is made up of 13 amino acids. V was trimmed by 3 bases and J by 3 bases, leaving 9 bases between them.